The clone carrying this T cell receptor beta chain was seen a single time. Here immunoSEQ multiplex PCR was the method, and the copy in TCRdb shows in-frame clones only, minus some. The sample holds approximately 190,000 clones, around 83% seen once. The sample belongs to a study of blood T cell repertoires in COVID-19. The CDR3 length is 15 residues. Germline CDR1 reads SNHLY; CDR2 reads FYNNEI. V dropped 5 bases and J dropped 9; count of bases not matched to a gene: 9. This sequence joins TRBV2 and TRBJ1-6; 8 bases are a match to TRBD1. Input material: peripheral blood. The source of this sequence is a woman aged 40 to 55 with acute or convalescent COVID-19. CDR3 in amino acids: CASSTRQGLVSPLHF. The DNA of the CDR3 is TGTGCCAGCAGTACCCGACAGGGGTTGGTTTCACCCCTCCACTTT.